This T cell receptor beta chain was observed in a study of technical replicates of blood from several donors. From germline, CDR1 is MNHEY and CDR2 SVGAGI. The CDR3 has 15 residues. Trimming shortened V by 6 bases and J by 0 bases, and 12 bases separated the two germline ends. Profiled with immunoSEQ multiplex PCR; TCRdb holds only in-frame clones, not every one. The table records 100,000 or so clones, just over 95% of them present only once. V usage is TRBV6-5 and J usage is TRBJ2-4, with D possibly matching TRBD2 (5 bases). Specimen: T cells isolated from PBMCs. This TCR was sampled from a human donor in good health. The CDR3 reads CASRQRLLAKNIQYF. As DNA, the CDR3 is TGTGCCAGCAGACAGCGGCTACTAGCCAAAAACATTCAGTACTTC.